What follows are 32 T cell receptor beta chains derived from one specimen sequenced in a study of spatial heterogeneity in lung cancer. Time point of the sample: sample taken at primary tumor resection. TCRdb independently ran MiXCR on the 5' RACE reads; one entry per CDR3 protein. The sample lists more than 60,000 distinct CDR3 sequences; under 8.5% were seen once. The material sequenced was PBMCs, taken at surgery. The receptor source for this set is a male donor with early-stage non-small cell lung cancer.

The chain employs TRBV12-3 or TRBV12-4 and TRBJ1-1, with unresolved D. Trimming took off 1 base at V and 6 bases at J, with 9 bases between the two ends. This CDR3 contains 13 residues. The DNA of the CDR3 is TGTGCCAGCAGTTTAGGTGGGATTCCTGAAGCTTTCTTT. This translates into CASSLGGIPEAFF.

The chain couples TRBV30 to TRBJ2-1, with a weak D call TRBD1 (6 bases). Germline loops: CDR1 GTSNPN, CDR2 SVGIG (reference sequence). The length of the CDR3 is 16 residues. Between the trimmed V and J ends, which lost 0 bases and 2 bases, there was a span of 14 bases. CDR3 region: CAWSVQGSVAYNEQFF. The CDR3 DNA reads as TGTGCCTGGAGTGTACAGGGCTCCGTAGCCTACAATGAGCAGTTCTTC.

The sample holds a few counts of this clonotype. This chain connects TRBV12-3 or TRBV12-4 to TRBJ2-2, with 7 bases matching TRBD2. V shed 8 bases and J 4 bases; nucleotides not matched to a gene: 10. The CDR3 covers 15 residues. CDR3 in amino acids: CASVRREGLTGELFF. CDR3 sequence (DNA): TGTGCCAGCGTGCGGAGGGAGGGCCTCACCGGGGAGCTGTTTTTT.

The chain is built from TRBV12-3 or TRBV12-4 and TRBJ2-1; D perhaps matches TRBD1 (6 bases). V shed 6 bases and J shed 4 bases, with 13 bases lying between them. The CDR3 runs 14 residues. The CDR3 bases are TGTGCCAGCAGCCCCAGCGACAGGTACAATGAGCAGTTCTTC. Residues: CASSPSDRYNEQFF.

This clonotype appeared many times. The chain combines TRBV5-1 with TRBJ2-7, with 8 bases fitting TRBD1. The germline gives CDR1 SGHRS, CDR2 YFSETQ. The CDR3 is 15 amino acids. Trimming cost V 2 bases and J 8 bases; bases outside gene matches: 12. The CDR3 nucleotides read TGCGCCAGCAGCTTTGACAGGGGAAACTCGTACAAGCAGTACTTC. Translating it yields CASSFDRGNSYKQYF.

The chain couples TRBV2 to TRBJ2-3; 8 nucleotides agree with TRBD1. The CDR3 runs 15 residues. Germline loops: CDR1 SNHLY, CDR2 FYNNEI. The V gene end was trimmed by 3 bases and the J gene end by 2 bases; junction bases not matched to a gene: 4. The CDR3 region is CASSDPGGDTDTQYF. DNA of the CDR3: TGTGCCAGCAGTGACCCAGGGGGCGACACAGATACGCAGTATTTT. The whole variable domain, filled in from reference TRBV2 and TRBJ2-3, reads EPEVTQTPSHQVTQMGQEVILRCVPISNHLYFYWYRQILGQKVEFLVSFYNNEISEKSEIFDDQFSVERPDGSNFTLKIRSTKLEDSAMYFCASSDPGGDTDTQYFGPGTRLTVL.

In this sample, this clonotype turned up a few times. The chain combines TRBV20-1 with TRBJ2-7; 11 bases agree with TRBD1. This CDR3 is 14 amino acids long. Germline V gene data show CDR1 as DFQATT and CDR2 as SNEGSKA (reference sequence). Losses at the gene ends were 5 bases for V and 4 bases for J; bases not matched to a gene: 7. The CDR3, as DNA: TGCAGTGCTGACCGGGACAGGGGGAGGTACGAGCAGTACTTC. Amino acid sequence: CSADRDRGRYEQYF.

The rearrangement links TRBV19 to TRBJ2-7; tentative D call: TRBD2 (6 bases). The germline gives CDR1 LNHDA, CDR2 SQIVND (reference sequence). This CDR3 comprises 14 residues. V lost 7 bases to trimming and J lost 3 bases, with 16 bases between them. CDR3 DNA: TGTGCCAGTACCCAAAGGACCGGGAGCTACGAGCAGTACTTC. Its protein is CASTQRTGSYEQYF.

This clonotype was seen at least ten times. The CDR3 DNA sequence: TGCAGCGTCTACGGACTACACCAACAACTAAACTATGGCTACACCTTC. This gives the protein CSVYGLHQQLNYGYTF. The V gene is TRBV29-1, the J gene TRBJ1-2; D not resolved. From germline, CDR1 is SQVTM and CDR2 ANQGSEA. This CDR3 has 16 amino acids. V shed 6 bases and J shed 2 bases, with 22 bases lying between them.

This rearrangement joins TRBV5-1 to TRBJ2-3; no clear D gene. The germline CDR1 and CDR2 sequences are SGHRS and YFSETQ. CDR3 length equals 14 residues. V shed 0 bases and J shed 4 bases, with 9 bases lying between them. CDR3 residues: CASSLDVNSDTQYF. The CDR3 nucleotides read TGCGCCAGCAGCTTGGATGTAAACTCAGATACGCAGTATTTT.

This clonotype was seen many times. The rearrangement joins TRBV5-5 to TRBJ2-7; possible D gene TRBD1, 6 bases. The germline gives CDR1 SGHKS, CDR2 YYEKEE (reference sequence). The CDR3 length is 15 residues. With 2 bases removed from V and 4 bases from J, the gap between germline ends came to 16 bases. CDR3: CASSLSSRGRYEQYF. In DNA form, the CDR3 reads TGTGCCAGCAGCTTATCGTCCAGGGGCCGGTACGAGCAGTACTTC.

The table lists this clonotype with many counts. The V call is TRBV5-1, the J call TRBJ2-1; 7 nucleotides match TRBD1. Germline lookup yields CDR1 SGHRS and CDR2 YFSETQ. V lost 2 bases, J lost 5 bases, and 7 bases stayed unmatched. There are 15 residues in the CDR3. The CDR3 DNA reads as TGCGCCAGCAGCTTCCAGACAGGGCTTAACAATGAGCAGTTCTTC. Translation: CASSFQTGLNNEQFF.

The CDR3 spells CASSQEIGQPQHF. The CDR3 DNA reads as TGTGCCAGCAGCCAAGAGATAGGCCAACCCCAGCATTTT. The rearrangement uses TRBV4-2 and TRBJ1-5; D ambiguous. This CDR3 comprises 13 residues. Germline V CDR1 and CDR2: LGHNA, YNFKEQ. V gave up 0 bases and J gave up 10 bases, with 10 bases separating them.

This clonotype was recorded many times. The chain links TRBV29-1 to TRBJ1-1, with 9 nucleotides matching TRBD1. V trimming: 4 bases; J trimming: 5 bases; junction bases outside the gene matches: 5. Germline V gene data show CDR1 as SQVTM and CDR2 as ANQGSEA. The CDR3 is 13 residues long. Here the CDR3 DNA reads TGCAGCGTTGTGAGACAGGGGGGAACTGAAGCTTTCTTT. This gives the protein CSVVRQGGTEAFF.

This clonotype was counted many times. The chain links TRBV11-1 to TRBJ1-1; D unclear. Germline loops: CDR1 SGHAT, CDR2 FQDESV (reference sequence). There are 16 residues in the CDR3. The germline V and J ends were trimmed by 1 base and 3 bases, with 15 bases remaining between them. The CDR3 DNA follows: TGTGCCAGCAGCTTAGGAGGGCTAAGAAAGTACACTGAAGCTTTCTTT. This gives the protein CASSLGGLRKYTEAFF.

Only a few counts were recorded for this clonotype. The V and J genes are TRBV29-1 and TRBJ1-1; D is uncertain. V lost 4 bases and J 1 base, leaving 16 bases between the germline ends. Germline V gives CDR1 SQVTM, CDR2 ANQGSEA. The CDR3 runs 15 residues. The CDR3 spells CSVGYPPPGNTEAFF. The CDR3 DNA follows: TGCAGCGTTGGGTACCCCCCTCCAGGGAACACTGAAGCTTTCTTT.

V usage is TRBV24-1 and J usage is TRBJ2-2; D assignment may be TRBD1 or TRBD2 (5 bases each). The CDR3 has 14 residues. The ends were cut back, 4 bases at V and 4 bases at J, with 9 bases in the middle. Germline loops: CDR1 KGHDR, CDR2 SFDVKD. CDR3 sequence reads: CATSEGRPTGELFF. DNA for the CDR3: TGTGCCACCAGTGAGGGACGGCCCACCGGGGAGCTGTTTTTT.

This clonotype was detected ten times or more. The V and J genes are TRBV6-6 and TRBJ1-5; TRBD1 matches 9 bases. This CDR3 has 14 residues. Germline V CDR1 and CDR2: MNHNY, SVGAGI (reference sequence). With 5 bases clipped from V and 5 bases from J, the junction kept 4 bases outside the gene matches. CDR3 DNA: TGTGCCAGCAGTCGGGACAGGGAGGATCAGCCCCAGCATTTT. It encodes CASSRDREDQPQHF.

This clonotype came up a few times. The chain is built from TRBV30 and TRBJ2-3; D is unresolved. V dropped 2 bases and J dropped 4 bases, with 7 bases sitting between them. Germline V gives CDR1 GTSNPN, CDR2 SVGIG (reference sequence). The CDR3 consists of 12 residues. CDR3 region: CAWSKSPDTQYF. The CDR3 nucleotides read TGTGCCTGGAGTAAGTCGCCAGATACGCAGTATTTT.

This clonotype was seen at least ten times. The rearrangement links TRBV24-1 to TRBJ1-5; the D gene is possibly TRBD1 (5 bases). This CDR3 contains 15 residues. Trimming took off 7 bases at V and 4 bases at J, with 16 bases between the two ends. The germline gives CDR1 KGHDR, CDR2 SFDVKD. The DNA for the CDR3 is TGTGCCACCAGCGCATCTGACAGTGGTAATCAGCCCCAGCATTTT. It is translated as CATSASDSGNQPQHF.

This clonotype was recorded at least ten times. The gene calls are TRBV29-1 and TRBJ2-1; TRBD1 matches at 9 bases. V lost 7 bases to trimming and J lost 4 bases; unmatched junction nucleotides: 8. The V gene's germline CDR1 is SQVTM and CDR2 ANQGSEA. The CDR3 runs 14 residues. The CDR3 loop reads CSASQGAGYNEQFF. In DNA, the CDR3 is TGCAGCGCCTCACAGGGGGCAGGGTACAATGAGCAGTTCTTC.

Many counts were recorded for this clonotype. The rearrangement links TRBV7-2 to TRBJ2-3, with 8 bases matching TRBD1. Germline CDR1 and CDR2: SGHTA and FQGNSA. CDR3 length equals 15 residues. V gave up 6 bases and J gave up 0 bases; unmatched junction bases: 5. CDR3 sequence: CASRRTGTSTDTQYF. DNA of the CDR3: TGTGCCAGCAGGCGGACAGGGACTAGCACAGATACGCAGTATTTT.

This chain connects TRBV7-3 to TRBJ2-3, with unresolved D. The length of the CDR3 is 12 residues. With 1 base removed from V and 7 bases from J, the gap between germline ends came to 6 bases. CDR1 is SGHTA and CDR2 is FQGTGA in the germline V gene. CDR3 residues: CASSLMSHTQYF. The CDR3 DNA is TGTGCCAGCAGCTTAATGAGTCATACGCAGTATTTT.

This clonotype came up many times. The chain combines TRBV29-1 with TRBJ2-7, with 13 bases aligning to TRBD2. The CDR3 sequence is 16 residues long. CDR1 SQVTM and CDR2 ANQGSEA come from the germline V gene. The trim removed 4 bases at V and 4 bases at J, leaving 10 bases unmatched. CDR3 DNA sequence: TGCAGCGTTGCCCCCAGACTAGCGGGAGGAGGGTACGAGCAGTACTTC. Its translation is CSVAPRLAGGGYEQYF.

This clonotype was detected only a few times. V is TRBV6-5 and J is TRBJ2-1; 8 positions agree with TRBD2. The ends lost 7 bases at V and 9 bases at J; junction bases unmatched: 11. From germline, CDR1 is MNHEY and CDR2 SVGAGI. The CDR3 covers 14 residues. Here the CDR3 reads CASTPPGRDGEQFF. The CDR3 DNA follows: TGTGCCAGCACCCCCCCCGGGAGGGATGGTGAGCAGTTCTTC.

CDR3 in DNA: TGTGCCACCCCCGAGGGGACTAGCGGCCACAATGAGCAGTTCTTC. Encoded protein: CATPEGTSGHNEQFF. This chain connects TRBV7-9 to TRBJ2-1; 11 nucleotides align to TRBD2. Trimming at V came to 10 bases and at J to 5 bases, leaving 10 bases not matched to a gene. The CDR3 spans 15 residues. CDR1 SEHNR and CDR2 FQNEAQ come from the germline V gene (reference sequence). Full variable domain (missing parts from reference TRBV7-9 and TRBJ2-1): DTGVSQNPRHKITKRGQNVTFRCDPISEHNRLYWYRQTLGQGPEFLTYFQNEAQLEKSRLLSDRFSAERPKGSFSTLEIQRTEQGDSAMYLCATPEGTSGHNEQFFGPGTRLTVL.

This clonotype was seen more than once but under ten times. The chain has TRBV30 and TRBJ1-6, with a tentative D call TRBD1 (5 bases). The germline V gene encodes CDR1 GTSNPN and CDR2 SVGIG (reference sequence). The CDR3 has 14 residues. V was cut by 4 bases and J by 3 bases, with 10 bases left in between. The CDR3 sequence is CAWKQGGYNSPLHF. In nucleotides, the CDR3 is TGTGCCTGGAAGCAGGGCGGCTATAATTCACCCCTCCACTTT.

This rearrangement joins TRBV4-2 to TRBJ2-5; 9 nucleotides agree with TRBD2. J gave up 1 base and V 0 bases, and 9 bases lay outside the gene matches. The length of the CDR3 is 18 residues. The V gene's germline CDR1 is LGHNA and CDR2 YNFKEQ. Written as DNA, the CDR3 is TGTGCCAGCAGCCAAGATCTTGGTAGCGGGAGCTCCCAAGAGACCCAGTACTTC. This sequence encodes CASSQDLGSGSSQETQYF.

This clonotype was picked up many times. V is TRBV6-2 or TRBV6-3 and J is TRBJ1-5; D is ambiguous. Trimming removed 4 bases at V and 2 bases at J, with 12 bases between. Germline values: CDR1 MNHEY, CDR2 SVGEGT. The CDR3 spans 15 residues. The CDR3, as DNA: TGTGCCAGCAGTTGGAGATTGGGAGGCAATCAGCCCCAGCATTTT. This codes for CASSWRLGGNQPQHF.

This clonotype came up many times. This sequence joins TRBV20-1 and TRBJ2-5; 7 bases agree with TRBD1. Germline values: CDR1 DFQATT, CDR2 SNEGSKA (reference sequence). J gave up 3 bases and V 6 bases, and 7 bases lay outside the gene matches. The CDR3 extends over 13 amino acids. The CDR3 sequence is CSASGQIKETQYF. CDR3 DNA sequence: TGCAGTGCATCGGGACAGATAAAAGAGACCCAGTACTTC.

This clonotype has a count of ten or more. J is TRBJ1-2 and V is TRBV9; D call uncertain. Germline lookup yields CDR1 SGDLS and CDR2 YYNGEE. The CDR3 has 14 residues. V lost 0 bases and J lost 0, with 6 bases in between. In nucleotides, the CDR3 is TGTGCCAGCAGCGTAGCTGGGGCTAACTATGGCTACACCTTC. Protein sequence: CASSVAGANYGYTF.

This sequence joins TRBV12-3 or TRBV12-4 and TRBJ2-5; D assignment may be TRBD1 or TRBD2 (5 bases each). Trimming took 4 bases from V and 7 from J, leaving 22 bases between them. CDR3 length equals 16 residues. The CDR3 reads CASSSTAGTVIGTQYF. CDR3 DNA sequence: TGTGCCAGCAGTTCTACCGCCGGGACGGTGATTGGGACCCAGTACTTC.